This TCR beta chain derives from a study of T cell repertoires in cytomegalovirus infection. Study as a whole: Recently identified HLA-C-restricted CMV epitopes and well-studied HLA-B-restricted CMV epitopes were used by the study. CMV infection and matching HLA type were both indicated by public TCR beta signatures.

In the case of this clonotype: Antigen specificity is unknown. Germline is not matched at one junction end, which may reflect a read error.

The CDR3 spans 14 residues. In germline, CDR1 is ENHRY, CDR2 SYGVKD. TCRdb reprocessed the reads with MiXCR, giving one entry per CDR3 protein. This sample carries about 570,000 distinct CDR3 sequences, approximately 40% of them seen once, and the ten largest clones take about 46%. General study points: Frequencies of public TCR beta families were cumulated, and this identified carriers of CMV plus the relevant HLA. HLA-C-restricted TCR beta clonotypes specific for CMV led the ex vivo response.

The sequences come from cultured PBMCs, collected from culture after CMV antigen stimulation. V usage is TRBV10-3 and J usage is TRBJ1-2; TRBD1 matches at 7 bases. The TCR originated in a human donor in good health (CMV status not recorded). Some clones in this sample may be carry-over from other donors' samples. For the CDR3, the DNA is TGTGCCATCAGTAAAAAGGGGACAGACTATGGCTACAACTTC. Its translation: CAISKKGTDYGYNF.